This TCR beta chain is drawn from a study of graft-versus-host responses after intestinal transplantation (dated by TCRdb to 2020 to 2023). About the study as a whole: The transplants that recipients got were multivisceral, liver-intestinal, or isolated intestinal. Graft-versus-host and host-versus-graft alloreactive T cell clones were tracked in the graft, circulation and bone marrow after intestinal transplantation using bulk TCR-beta CDR3 sequencing. Rather than being sequenced by the commercial service, samples from a few later patients were sequenced in-house on an Illumina MiSeq and processed with MiXCR. A cohort of fewer than 25 intestinal transplant recipients, including one retransplant, was enrolled, and 3 patients lacking pretransplant specimens were excluded. Donor T cell macrochimerism was defined as a peak of at least 4% donor T cells among recipient peripheral blood mononuclear cells. Alloreactive clones were identified by sequencing pre-transplant mixed lymphocyte reaction products and comparing these products with unstimulated pre-transplant donor and recipient T cells. Every recipient was given anti-thymocyte globulin induction, followed by around three years of maintenance tacrolimus and steroids. Here is what the overall study found, with its caveats: Early after transplant, peak levels of circulating GvH clones were associated with declines in HvG clones. The relatively low number and heterogeneity of intestinal transplant patients limited the conclusions. GvH clones were found in recipient bone marrow, and some of the GvH clones appeared earlier in ileal mucosa or blood, which is consistent with an intestinal mucosal origin. In patients with donor T cell macrochimerism, the allografts had high GvH to HvG T cell clonal ratios.

This clone was recorded a few times. Which antigen it targets is not known. No base quality information exists; no much larger clone differs at one position. The time point label of this sample denotes: cells obtained before transplantation from donor or recipient. CD3+CD4+ and CD3+CD8+ populations were FACS-sorted from unstimulated pre-transplant donor and recipient cells taken from spleen or lymph nodes. Via the germline V gene, CDR1 is SQVTM and CDR2 ANQGSEA. The CDR3 has 11 amino acids, counting the end cysteine and phenylalanine. Just the 33-base CDR3 DNA is kept, in frame starting at base 1. V drops 5 bases and J drops 2 bases, leaving 6 bases in between. The method was the immunoSEQ multiplex PCR assay. For most patients, genomic DNA was isolated with the Qiagen DNeasy Blood and Tissue Kit and sent frozen to Adaptive Biotechnologies for TCR sequencing. For most patients, genomic DNA was subjected to high-throughput TCR-beta CDR3 sequencing by Adaptive Biotechnologies. On the study's bioinformatics: Adaptive's ImmunoSEQ software was the source of the TCR sequencing data for fewer than 20 patients, while a few other patients were processed with MiXCR and VDJtools. To correct CD4 versus CD8 sorting errors, sequences present in both subsets at a frequency ratio below 5:1 were removed. CDR3 nucleotide sequences shared by donor and recipient were removed because the origin of these sequences could not be assigned. At least 2-fold expansion over unstimulated cells and a minimum CFSE-low frequency of 0.002% (template counts) or 0.001% (read counts) were required for clones to be classified as alloreactive. Mappable clones were those detected in sequenced pre-transplant spleen, lymph node, or MLR CFSE-low populations of the donor or recipient. Cumulative frequency of alloreactive clones was calculated as a percentage of all sequences weighted by copy number. The immuneACCESS repertoire file appears here via TCRdb, limited to in-frame rearrangements. These files lack a portion of the clones; in checked studies, under half of the deficit traces to unresolved V genes, and the cause of the others is not known. That table supplies the V and J calls and clone size; D and trimming were determined from the DNA. This sample has more than 85,000 clones in its table, and about 90% of those were observed once. The ten most abundant clones make up less than 0.08% of the sample.

This receptor was identified in a human donor who was the organ donor for an intestinal transplant. The starting material was unstimulated CD8+ T cells sorted from spleen or lymph node cells, obtained before transplant. Here the chain combines TRBV29-1 and TRBJ1-1, with the D gene not clear enough to name. Here the CDR3 is given as CSVYSNTEAFF. The DNA sequence reads TGCAGCGTTTACTCAAACACTGAAGCTTTCTTT.